This TCR beta chain was identified during a study of control samples from healthy donors and cancer patients. Assay: immunoSEQ multiplex PCR; the TCRdb copy retains only in-frame clones and omits some. The data contain fewer than 90,000 clones, about 89% of them seen just once; the ten biggest clones take up 20%. V trimming: 4 bases; J trimming: 7 bases; junction bases outside the gene matches: 6. CDR1 is LGHNA and CDR2 is YSLEER in the germline V gene. CDR3 size: 13 residues. This rearrangement joins TRBV4-3 to TRBJ1-2, with 7 bases identical to TRBD1. The sequence was obtained from a middle-aged man in good health. Sequencing was done on a sample of blood. The CDR3 coding sequence is TGCGCCAGCAGCCCCGGCGACAGGGCTGGCTACACCTTC. Protein sequence: CASSPGDRAGYTF.